The 18 T cell receptor beta chains in this list originate from one sample, sequenced in a study of T-cell memory formation after mild COVID-19. From the 5' RACE reads, TCRdb called clonotypes with MiXCR, one entry per CDR3 protein. The repertoire holds a few hundred thousand distinct CDR3 sequences, with 15% to 20% as singletons. Sequences were obtained from PBMCs or a T cell subset sorted from them (not recorded which). These receptors originate from a young man who had mild COVID-19 (a few samples of this study predate the infection). Cell type and time point are not known.

This clonotype was picked up a small number of times. The chain is built from TRBV14 and TRBJ1-6; D gene ambiguous. V lost 6 bases to trimming and J lost 7 bases, with 13 bases between them. The CDR3 consists of 14 residues. CDR1 SGHDN and CDR2 FVKESK come from the germline V gene. In nucleotides, the CDR3 is TGTGCCAGCAGTCCAAGATTAAGGAATTCACCCCTCCACTTT. It codes for CASSPRLRNSPLHF.

The genes are TRBV4-3 and TRBJ2-6; no firm D call. This CDR3 comprises 18 residues. The V gene lost 1 base and the J gene lost 0 bases, with 13 bases spanning the gap. Germline loops: CDR1 LGHNA, CDR2 YSLEER. CDR3 sequence reads: CASSQVPPRSSGANVLTF. In DNA form, the CDR3 reads TGCGCCAGCAGCCAAGTCCCCCCTCGATCCTCTGGGGCCAACGTCCTGACTTTC.

This clonotype was observed a handful of times. The V call is TRBV5-1, the J call TRBJ2-3; D might be TRBD1 or TRBD2, each matching 6 bases. Deletions cut 0 bases from V and 0 bases from J, with 14 bases between. Looked up from germline, CDR1 is SGHRS and CDR2 is YFSETQ. The CDR3 sequence is 17 residues long. CDR3 protein: CASSLVGWGASTDTQYF. As DNA, the CDR3 is TGCGCCAGCAGCTTGGTCGGTTGGGGGGCGAGCACAGATACGCAGTATTTT.

This clonotype was seen a handful of times. The gene calls are TRBV7-9 and TRBJ1-4; D ambiguous. V lost 4 bases and J lost 0, with 6 bases in between. Germline loops: CDR1 SEHNR, CDR2 FQNEAQ (reference sequence). The CDR3 is 14 residues long. The CDR3 sequence is CASSSGATNEKLFF. For the CDR3, the DNA is TGTGCCAGCAGCTCCGGTGCAACTAATGAAAAACTGTTTTTT.

The chain joins TRBV20-1 to TRBJ2-5; 9 positions agree with TRBD2. This CDR3 has 12 residues. The V segment lost 6 bases and the J segment 1 base; nucleotides outside the gene matches: 0. Germline V gene data show CDR1 as DFQATT and CDR2 as SNEGSKA (reference sequence). For the CDR3, the DNA is TGCAGTGCAGCGGGGGGCCAAGAGACCCAGTACTTC. Encoded protein: CSAAGGQETQYF.

This clonotype was detected once. This chain joins TRBV5-5 and TRBJ2-3; D perhaps matches TRBD1 (6 bases). The CDR3 totals 15 residues. Per the germline V gene, CDR1 is SGHKS and CDR2 is YYEKEE (reference sequence). The V end lost 0 bases, the J end lost 5 bases, and 13 bases lay between the germline ends. The CDR3 nucleotides read TGTGCCAGCAGCTTGGCCGTGGGGGCCCAAGATACGCAGTATTTT. Its protein is CASSLAVGAQDTQYF.

This clonotype was found a few times. The chain has TRBV12-3 or TRBV12-4 and TRBJ2-1; TRBD2 agrees at 12 bases. J was trimmed by 4 bases and V by 8 bases; bases with no gene match: 6. This CDR3 region has 15 residues. In nucleotides, the CDR3 is TGTGCCAGCTACAAGACTAGCGGGGGATACAATGAGCAGTTCTTC. Translation: CASYKTSGGYNEQFF.

The chain couples TRBV4-1 to TRBJ2-4; TRBD2 matches 7 bases. Germline trimming cut 0 bases from V and 0 bases from J; bases unmatched to any gene: 5. CDR1 is MGHRA and CDR2 is YSYEKL in the germline V gene. This CDR3 has 17 amino acids. The CDR3 is CASSQEGGSLAKNIQYF. As DNA, the CDR3 is TGCGCCAGCAGCCAAGAGGGGGGGAGCCTAGCCAAAAACATTCAGTACTTC.

The gene calls are TRBV14 and TRBJ1-4, with D possibly matching TRBD1 (5 bases). V was shortened by 1 base and J by 2 bases, with 8 bases between the two germline ends. Germline CDR1 reads SGHDN; CDR2 reads FVKESK. The CDR3 consists of 15 residues. CDR3 sequence (DNA): TGTGCCAGCAGCCAAGTCCAGGGTACTAATGAAAAACTGTTTTTT. It yields the protein CASSQVQGTNEKLFF.

The chain uses TRBV7-2 and TRBJ1-3; TRBD1 aligns across 9 bases. The ends lost 1 base at V and 4 bases at J; junction bases unmatched: 11. The CDR3 is made up of 18 amino acids. Germline values: CDR1 SGHTA, CDR2 FQGNSA. The CDR3 sequence: CASSLGHQTGGTGNTIYF. CDR3 DNA sequence: TGTGCCAGCAGCTTAGGGCACCAGACAGGGGGAACGGGAAACACCATATATTTT.

This clonotype has more than one count but fewer than ten. V is TRBV7-9 and J is TRBJ2-4; the D gene is possibly TRBD1 (6 bases). CDR1 is SEHNR and CDR2 is FQNEAQ in the germline V gene (reference sequence). This CDR3 spans 17 amino acids. The ends were cut back, 2 bases at V and 0 bases at J, with 14 bases in the middle. The CDR3: CASSLLRDTLAKNIQYF. CDR3 in DNA: TGTGCCAGCAGCTTACTAAGGGACACTTTAGCCAAAAACATTCAGTACTTC. Full variable domain (rest looked up from reference TRBV7-9 and TRBJ2-4): DTGVSQNPRHKITKRGQNVTFRCDPISEHNRLYWYRQTLGQGPEFLTYFQNEAQLEKSRLLSDRFSAERPKGSFSTLEIQRTEQGDSAMYLCASSLLRDTLAKNIQYFGAGTRLSVL.

The gene calls are TRBV19 and TRBJ2-2; the D gene is possibly TRBD1 (6 bases). Germline-derived CDR1 and CDR2 are LNHDA and SQIVND (reference sequence). Between the trimmed V and J ends, which lost 7 bases and 4 bases, there was a span of 10 bases. The CDR3 covers 13 residues. DNA for the CDR3: TGTGCCAGTAAGCAGGGGAGCACCGGGGAGCTGTTTTTT. It yields the protein CASKQGSTGELFF.

The rearrangement joins TRBV4-1 to TRBJ1-5; D unresolved. In germline, CDR1 is MGHRA, CDR2 YSYEKL. The CDR3 length is 15 residues. Trimming took off 1 base at V and 4 bases at J, with 11 bases between the two ends. The CDR3 protein is CASSQARGGNQPQHF. The CDR3 bases are TGCGCCAGCAGCCAAGCCCGGGGTGGGAATCAGCCCCAGCATTTT.

This clonotype was recorded once. V usage is TRBV27 and J usage is TRBJ2-3; TRBD1 might be the D (5 bases). The CDR3 consists of 14 residues. Trimming removed 2 bases from V and 5 bases from J, with 11 bases in between. The germline gives CDR1 MNHEY, CDR2 SMNVEV (reference sequence). CDR3 sequence: CASSLKGPIDTQYF. The CDR3 DNA reads TGTGCCAGCAGTTTAAAGGGGCCAATAGATACGCAGTATTTT.

The V gene is TRBV10-3, the J gene TRBJ2-7, with 8 bases matching TRBD2. Germline CDR1 reads ENHRY; CDR2 reads SYGVKD. The CDR3 contains 16 residues. J lost 4 bases, V lost 0 bases, and 8 bases had no gene match. The CDR3: CAISESSGLARYEQYV. DNA of the CDR3: TGTGCCATCAGTGAGTCCTCCGGACTAGCAAGGTACGAGCAGTACGTC.

The chain employs TRBV29-1 and TRBJ2-1; TRBD2 aligns across 7 bases. V trimming: 7 bases; J trimming: 5 bases; junction bases outside the gene matches: 8. The germline V gene has CDR1 SQVTM and CDR2 ANQGSEA. The CDR3 extends over 13 amino acids. The CDR3 loop reads CSADGGTNNEQFF. CDR3 nucleotide sequence: TGCAGCGCGGACGGAGGGACTAACAATGAGCAGTTCTTC.

This rearrangement joins TRBV5-1 to TRBJ2-3; TRBD2 matches at 11 bases. There are 21 residues in the CDR3. Germline loops: CDR1 SGHRS, CDR2 YFSETQ. Germline trimming cut 3 bases from V and 0 bases from J; bases unmatched to any gene: 18. The DNA of the CDR3 is TGCGCCAGCAGCTCTCCCCCCCGCCGAATAGCGGGGGGGGCTAGCACAGATACGCAGTATTTT. Translating it yields CASSSPPRRIAGGASTDTQYF.

This clonotype was counted ten times or more. V and J are TRBV7-9 and TRBJ2-1, with 7 bases aligning to TRBD2. The CDR3 sequence is 14 residues long. CDR1 SEHNR and CDR2 FQNEAQ come from the germline V gene (reference sequence). V gave up 2 bases and J gave up 6 bases; unmatched junction bases: 4. CDR3 amino acids: CASSLSGTTNEQFF. CDR3 in DNA: TGTGCCAGCAGCTTATCCGGGACTACCAATGAGCAGTTCTTC.